The clone carrying this T cell receptor delta chain has more than one count but fewer than ten. Its cognate antigen is unknown. The germline gene is not matched at one end of the junction; a read error may be the cause. This record comes from a study of Vδ1+ human thymocytes. General study points: Highly polyclonal TRG and TRD repertoires with Gaussian CDR3 length distributions appeared in thymus.

Alphabeta T cells were depleted, then CD3+ Vdelta1+ Vdelta2- thymocytes were FACS-sorted. Per germline, CDR1 TSWWSYY and CDR2 QGS. CDR3 length: 24 amino acids. RNA was extracted from the cells and then reverse transcribed. The CDR3 regions were amplified by multiplex PCR from V-gene primers to a constant-region primer. TCRdb reran clone calling via CATT on the multiplex PCR reads. The data contain under 80,000 delta-chain clones, around 30% of them singletons. Sequencing was carried out using Vdelta1+ gamma-delta thymocytes from the thymus. Subset: FACS-sorted CD3+ TCRalphabeta- TCRVdelta1+ TCRVdelta2- thymocytes. The receptor was isolated from a boy younger than two who had congenital heart surgery. The V call is TRDV1, the J call TRDJ1, with 13 bases that match TRDD3. The CDR3 region is CALGAPTYPTRLYWGIRDTDKLTF. In nucleotides, the CDR3 is TGTGCTCTTGGGGCCCCCACCTATCCTACTCGGCTTTACTGGGGGATACGGGACACCGATAAACTCACCTTT.